Following are 17 T cell receptor beta chains from one sample sequenced in a study of T cell repertoires in cytomegalovirus infection. These TCRs' antigens remain unknown. TCRdb redid the calling of the reads with MiXCR, one entry per CDR3 protein. The sample contains approximately 730,000 distinct CDR3 sequences, approximately 33% of which appear only once. The sample was cultured PBMCs, taken from culture after CMV antigen stimulation. These receptors were collected from a human donor in good health (CMV status not recorded). Some clones in this sample may be carry-over from other donors' samples.

The CDR3 nucleotides are TGTGCCAGCAGTTACTACCAACGGGCCGCTGGCTACACCTTC. This translates into CASSYYQRAAGYTF. The chain uses TRBV6-2 or TRBV6-3 and TRBJ1-2; unclear D gene. The CDR3 is 14 residues long. Trimming shortened V by 1 base and J by 7 bases, and 13 bases separated the two germline ends. Germline V CDR1 and CDR2: MNHEY, SVGEGT.

This chain links TRBV4-2 with TRBJ2-7; D is uncertain. This CDR3 comprises 14 residues. CDR1 is LGHNA, CDR2 YNFKEQ, per germline. Trimming took off 0 bases at V and 4 bases at J, with 10 bases between the two ends. CDR3 amino acids: CASSQEIGQYEQYF. CDR3 sequence (DNA): TGTGCCAGCAGCCAAGAGATAGGGCAGTACGAGCAGTACTTC.

This clonotype showed up just a few times. This chain links TRBV19 with TRBJ2-1; the match to TRBD2 covers 7 bases. Germline assignment: CDR1 LNHDA and CDR2 SQIVND (reference sequence). The trim removed 4 bases at V and 5 bases at J, leaving 5 bases unmatched. The CDR3 sequence is 14 residues long. The CDR3 coding sequence is TGTGCCAGTAGTAGCGGACTAGGAAACAATGAGCAGTTCTTC. Amino acids: CASSSGLGNNEQFF.

This rearrangement joins TRBV6-5 to TRBJ1-5; D gene unclear. Trimming took off 4 bases at V and 3 bases at J, with 10 bases between the two ends. Germline V lookup: CDR1 MNHEY, CDR2 SVGAGI. The CDR3 is 14 amino acids. The CDR3 DNA reads TGTGCCAGCAGTTTCTTAGGAGTCAATCAGCCCCAGCATTTT. Its translation is CASSFLGVNQPQHF.

The chain joins TRBV7-2 to TRBJ2-3, with 10 bases lining up with TRBD2. Germline loops: CDR1 SGHTA, CDR2 FQGNSA. The CDR3 is 17 amino acids. J lost 3 bases, V lost 1 base, and 7 bases had no gene match. The CDR3 DNA sequence: TGTGCCAGCAGCTTAGTGGGAGCGGGAGGGCCGACAGATACGCAGTATTTT. Amino acids: CASSLVGAGGPTDTQYF.

This clonotype was found once. V usage is TRBV3-1 and J usage is TRBJ1-1, with a weak D call TRBD1 (5 bases). This CDR3 spans 14 amino acids. The V gene's germline CDR1 is LGHDT and CDR2 YNNKEL (reference sequence). V gave up 4 bases and J gave up 7 bases, with 16 bases separating them. CDR3 loop: CASSPLIGDGEAFF. The CDR3 nucleotides read TGTGCCAGCAGCCCACTCATCGGGGACGGTGAAGCTTTCTTT.

There are a few counts of this clonotype. The chain employs TRBV19 and TRBJ2-1; D may correspond to TRBD1 or TRBD2 (5 bases each). Germline V gene data show CDR1 as LNHDA and CDR2 as SQIVND (reference sequence). The CDR3 loop spans 14 amino acids. V lost 6 bases and J 5 bases, leaving 14 bases between the germline ends. The CDR3 bases are TGTGCCAGTAGCACCGGGGCGCGGGACAATGAGCAGTTCTTC. Translated: CASSTGARDNEQFF. Supplemented by reference TRBV19 and TRBJ2-1, the full variable domain reads DGGITQSPKYLFRKEGQNVTLSCEQNLNHDAMYWYRQDPGQGLRLIYYSQIVNDFQKGDIAEGYSVSREKKESFPLTVTSAQKNPTAFYLCASSTGARDNEQFFGPGTRLTVL.

The chain recombines TRBV28 with TRBJ2-7; 7 positions match TRBD1. The germline V gene encodes CDR1 MDHEN and CDR2 SYDVKM. The length of the CDR3 is 17 residues. J lost 9 bases, V lost 3 bases, and 20 bases had no gene match. CDR3 in DNA: TGTGCCAGCAGTTTGGTTCCTGGAACAGGGGTACACGACGGGCAGTACTTC. This gives the protein CASSLVPGTGVHDGQYF.

This clonotype was found a few times. This chain connects TRBV6-2 or TRBV6-3 to TRBJ1-2; weak D call: TRBD1 (5 bases). The germline V gene encodes CDR1 MNHEY and CDR2 SVGEGT. V dropped 6 bases and J dropped 3 bases, with 11 bases sitting between them. The CDR3 runs to 13 residues. CDR3 residues: CASRNGDYYGYTF. DNA of the CDR3: TGTGCCAGCAGGAACGGGGACTACTATGGCTACACCTTC.

This clonotype was seen ten or more times. CDR3 region: CASTHKVGPTGELFF. The CDR3, as DNA: TGTGCCAGCACCCACAAAGTGGGTCCTACCGGGGAGCTGTTTTTT. This rearrangement joins TRBV7-6 to TRBJ2-2; no clear D. CDR3 size: 15 residues. Germline loops: CDR1 SGHVS, CDR2 FNYEAQ. V lost 7 bases and J lost 5, with 17 bases in between.

This clonotype was detected a few times. V gene TRBV7-2 combines with J gene TRBJ2-5; D remains ambiguous. CDR1 is SGHTA and CDR2 is FQGNSA in the germline V gene. Deletions cut 1 base from V and 5 bases from J, with 14 bases between. The length of the CDR3 is 15 residues. The CDR3 here is CASSLDYLTRETQYF. CDR3 nucleotides: TGTGCCAGCAGCTTAGACTACCTAACCCGGGAGACCCAGTACTTC. Full variable domain (rest looked up from reference TRBV7-2 and TRBJ2-5): GAGVSQSPSNKVTEKGKDVELRCDPISGHTALYWYRQSLGQGLEFLIYFQGNSAPDKSGLPSDRFSAERTGGSVSTLTIQRTQQEDSAVYLCASSLDYLTRETQYFGPGTRLLVL.

Only a few counts were recorded for this clonotype. In DNA form, the CDR3 reads TGTGCCAGCAGTTTGGTGGAAGGGCGCACAGATACGCAGTATTTT. Protein: CASSLVEGRTDTQYF. V usage is TRBV12-3 or TRBV12-4 and J usage is TRBJ2-3; no clear D. CDR3 length: 15 residues. V dropped 3 bases and J dropped 1 base, with 11 bases sitting between them.

This clonotype was detected only once. The chain couples TRBV5-6 to TRBJ1-6; D is unresolved. V dropped 0 bases and J dropped 10 bases, with 11 bases sitting between them. This CDR3 comprises 14 residues. In germline, CDR1 is SGHDT, CDR2 YYEEEE. CDR3 nucleotide sequence: TGTGCCAGCAGCTTGGGGGCAGGACCCTCACCCCTCCACTTT. Amino acid sequence: CASSLGAGPSPLHF.

The DNA for the CDR3 is TGTGCTAGTGGTTTTAGGCCAAGACAAACGAACACCGGGGAGCTGTTTTTT. Protein: CASGFRPRQTNTGELFF. J is TRBJ2-2 and V is TRBV12-5; no firm D call. The CDR3 is made up of 17 amino acids. The germline V gene encodes CDR1 LGHNT and CDR2 FRNRAP. Trimming stripped 3 bases from V and 0 bases from J, with 14 bases between.

The rearrangement uses TRBV5-1 and TRBJ2-3; TRBD1 might be the D (6 bases). The germline V gene has CDR1 SGHRS and CDR2 YFSETQ. Trimming removed 6 bases at V and 0 bases at J, with 17 bases between. The CDR3 has 16 residues. CDR3 sequence (DNA): TGCGCCAGCACCCCGGACAGTTCCCTTAGCACAGATACGCAGTATTTT. Protein sequence: CASTPDSSLSTDTQYF.

V is TRBV5-4 and J is TRBJ2-5; 7 nucleotides align to TRBD1. With V trimmed by 4 bases and J by 6 bases, 9 bases remained unmatched. CDR3 length equals 14 residues. Germline V gives CDR1 SGHNT, CDR2 YYREEE (reference sequence). DNA for the CDR3: TGTGCCAGCAGCCCACGACAGGGTGAGCAGACCCAGTACTTC. Translating it yields CASSPRQGEQTQYF. Supplemented by reference TRBV5-4 and TRBJ2-5, the full variable domain reads ETGVTQSPTHLIKTRGQQVTLRCSSQSGHNTVSWYQQALGQGPQFIFQYYREEENGRGNFPPRFSGLQFPNYSSELNVNALELDDSALYLCASSPRQGEQTQYFGPGTRLLVL.

The rearrangement joins TRBV12-3 or TRBV12-4 to TRBJ2-7; D possibly uses TRBD1 or TRBD2 (5 bases each). Deletions cut 6 bases from V and 4 bases from J, with 19 bases between. The CDR3 contains 15 residues. Here the CDR3 reads CASSSNRDPLYEQYF. The DNA for the CDR3 is TGTGCCAGCAGCTCTAACCGGGACCCACTATACGAGCAGTACTTC.